This T cell receptor (beta chain) was found in a study of blood T cell repertoires in COVID-19. Study-level information: COVID-19 samples from acute and convalescent phases originated in the United States, Italy and Spain. Sources were T cells, B-cell-depleted T cells, or PBMCs; the material itself was cDNA or gDNA.

How the authors handled the data: Nucleated cell number was recorded as an estimate derived from reference gene primer amplification. TCRdb's table, derived via immunoSEQ multiplex PCR, lists solely in-frame clones and lacks some. V, J and clone size were drawn from that table, and D and trimming were deduced from the DNA. In the table there are about 260,000 clones, 82% of which are singletons. Germline CDR1 LNHDA, CDR2 SQIVND (reference sequence). J lost 4 bases, V lost 5 bases, and 3 bases had no gene match. The CDR3 sequence is 13 residues long. The genes are TRBV19 and TRBJ1-1; 8 positions agree with TRBD1. The specimen was peripheral blood. The sequence came from a woman of 80 years or more with acute or convalescent COVID-19. CDR3 DNA sequence: TGTGCCAGTAGTGCCGACAGGGGCACTGAAGCTTTCTTT. Protein: CASSADRGTEAFF.